This T cell receptor beta chain was found in a study of breast tumors, draining lymph nodes, adjacent tissues. Using its own MiXCR run on the multiplex PCR reads, TCRdb lists one record per CDR3 protein. The data show 150,000 to 250,000 distinct CDR3 sequences, roughly 31% seen once. This clonotype appeared many times. The CDR3 is 16 residues long. Germline trimming cut 0 bases from V and 12 bases from J; bases unmatched to any gene: 16. Germline V CDR1 and CDR2: SGDLS, YYNGEE. Breast cancer patients provided tissue from their axillary draining lymph nodes. This TCR came from a female donor with breast cancer. Some clones in this sample may be carry-over from other donors' samples. This rearrangement joins TRBV9 to TRBJ2-3; 7 bases map to TRBD2. The sequencing sample was made of axillary lymph node tissue. This CDR3 reads CASSVGAQRGGEGQYF. The CDR3 nucleotides are TGTGCCAGCAGCGTAGGGGCCCAGCGGGGCGGCGAGGGCCAGTATTTT.